These 8 T cell receptor beta chains were all obtained from the same sample, sequenced in a study of T cells in Graves' hyperthyroidism and ophthalmopathy. Amplified regions were TCR beta CDR3 sequences from RNA transcripts. With the HTBI primer set, the TCR CDR3 went through a first round of RT-PCR. TCRdb re-analysed the multiplex PCR reads in MiXCR, keeping a single row per CDR3 protein. The sample has over 550,000 distinct CDR3 sequences, 16% seen once. Sequencing input: blood. Receptors originate from a woman between 18 and 29 years old with Graves' hyperthyroidism.

In its sample, this clonotype was seen many times. The chain carries TRBV5-1 and TRBJ1-1; no clear D. The germline CDR1 and CDR2 sequences are SGHRS and YFSETQ. The CDR3 is made up of 13 amino acids. The ends were cut back, 4 bases at V and 3 bases at J, with 10 bases in the middle. CDR3: CASSQERDTEAFF. CDR3 coding DNA: TGCGCCAGCAGCCAGGAGAGGGACACTGAAGCTTTCTTT. The whole variable domain, remainder taken from reference TRBV5-1 and TRBJ1-1, is KAGVTQTPRYLIKTRGQQVTLSCSPISGHRSVSWYQQTPGQGLQFLFEYFSETQRNKGNFPGRFSGRQFSNSRSEMNVSTLELGDSALYLCASSQERDTEAFFGQGTRLTVV.

The gene calls are TRBV10-3 and TRBJ2-3, with a tentative D call TRBD2 (5 bases). Trimming took 10 bases from V and 0 from J, leaving 11 bases between them. The CDR3 runs 13 residues. Per germline, CDR1 ENHRY and CDR2 SYGVKD. CDR3 bases: TGTGCCACCATACTAGAGAGCACAGATACGCAGTATTTT. Its protein is CATILESTDTQYF.

This clonotype showed up many times. The chain links TRBV20-1 to TRBJ1-2; no firm D call. The CDR3 length is 10 residues. Germline-derived CDR1 and CDR2 are DFQATT and SNEGSKA (reference sequence). DNA of the CDR3: TGCATACAACTCCCAGTCCGCTACACCTTC. This codes for CIQLPVRYTF.

V usage is TRBV5-1 and J usage is TRBJ2-3; TRBD1 matches 10 bases. Germline CDR1 is SGHRS and CDR2 is YFSETQ. This CDR3 has 16 residues. V was clipped by 5 bases and J by 5 bases; unmatched bases: 11. The CDR3 DNA reads as TGCGCCAGCAGACAGCTGGGGGGGACAGGGGTAGATACGCAGTATTTT. Its translation is CASRQLGGTGVDTQYF.

The chain combines TRBV19 with TRBJ2-5, with D unclear. The CDR3 extends over 13 amino acids. CDR1 is LNHDA, CDR2 SQIVND, per germline (reference sequence). V dropped 2 bases and J dropped 0 bases, with 4 bases sitting between them. The CDR3 DNA reads TGTGCCAGTAGTATATCGGACCAAGAGACCCAGTACTTC. This codes for CASSISDQETQYF.

The chain couples TRBV4-3 to TRBJ1-2; D possibly corresponds to TRBD1 (5 bases). The V end was cut by 0 bases, the J end by 4 bases, with 9 bases between. CDR3 length: 14 residues. CDR1 is LGHNA and CDR2 is YSLEER in the germline V gene. CDR3 DNA sequence: TGCGCCAGCAGCCAAGAGGACGGGGGCTATGGCTACACCTTC. This gives the protein CASSQEDGGYGYTF.

This clonotype was detected only a few times. The chain employs TRBV6-2 or TRBV6-3 and TRBJ2-1; D unresolved. V lost 7 bases, J lost 4 bases, and 11 bases lay in between. The CDR3 is 13 residues long. Looked up from germline, CDR1 is MNHEY and CDR2 is SVGEGT. The CDR3 region is CASKEVLYNEQFF. The CDR3 DNA reads TGTGCCAGCAAAGAGGTGTTGTACAATGAGCAGTTCTTC.

The chain is built from TRBV14 and TRBJ2-1; D is unclear. Trimming cost V 2 bases and J 2 bases, with 16 bases left between them. The CDR3 has 17 amino acids. Germline V gene lookup returns CDR1 SGHDN and CDR2 FVKESK. In DNA, the CDR3 is TGTGCCAGCAGCCAAAGGACGAAGACTCCTCCCTACAATGAGCAGTTCTTC. Encoded protein: CASSQRTKTPPYNEQFF.